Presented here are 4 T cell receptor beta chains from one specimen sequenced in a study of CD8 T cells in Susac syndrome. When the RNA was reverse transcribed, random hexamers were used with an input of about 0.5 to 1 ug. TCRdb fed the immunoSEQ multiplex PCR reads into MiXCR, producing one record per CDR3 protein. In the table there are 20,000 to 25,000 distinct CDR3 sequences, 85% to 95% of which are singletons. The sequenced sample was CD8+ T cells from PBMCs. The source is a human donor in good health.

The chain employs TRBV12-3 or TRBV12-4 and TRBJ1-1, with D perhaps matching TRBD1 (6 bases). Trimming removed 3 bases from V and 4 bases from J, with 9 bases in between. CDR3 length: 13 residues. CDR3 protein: CASSFQGPTEAFF. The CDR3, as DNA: TGTGCCAGCAGTTTTCAGGGGCCCACTGAAGCTTTCTTT.

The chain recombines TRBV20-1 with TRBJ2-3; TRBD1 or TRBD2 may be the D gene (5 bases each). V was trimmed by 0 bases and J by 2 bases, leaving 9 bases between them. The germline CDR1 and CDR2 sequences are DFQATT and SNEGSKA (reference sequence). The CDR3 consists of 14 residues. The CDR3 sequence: CSAREAGATDTQYF. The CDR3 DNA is TGCAGTGCTAGAGAGGCCGGGGCCACAGATACGCAGTATTTT.

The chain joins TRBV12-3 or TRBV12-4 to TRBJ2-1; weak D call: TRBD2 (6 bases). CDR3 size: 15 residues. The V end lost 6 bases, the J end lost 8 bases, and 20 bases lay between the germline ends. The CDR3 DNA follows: TGTGCCAGCAGAGATGGCTTATGGCAGCGGGATGAGCAGTTCTTC. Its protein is CASRDGLWQRDEQFF.

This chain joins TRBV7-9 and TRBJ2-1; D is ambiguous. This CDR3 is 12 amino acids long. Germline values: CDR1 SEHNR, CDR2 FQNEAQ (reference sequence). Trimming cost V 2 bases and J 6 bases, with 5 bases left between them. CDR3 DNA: TGTGCCAGCAGCTTACGCCTCAATGAGCAGTTCTTC. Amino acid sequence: CASSLRLNEQFF.